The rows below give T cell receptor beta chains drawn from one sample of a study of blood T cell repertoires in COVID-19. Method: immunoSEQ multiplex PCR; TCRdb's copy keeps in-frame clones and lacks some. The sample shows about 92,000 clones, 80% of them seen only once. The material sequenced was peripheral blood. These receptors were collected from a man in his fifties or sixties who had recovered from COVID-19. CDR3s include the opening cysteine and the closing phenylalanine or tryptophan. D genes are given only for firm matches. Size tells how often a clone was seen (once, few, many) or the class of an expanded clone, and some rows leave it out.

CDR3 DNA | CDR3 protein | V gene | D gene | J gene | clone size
TGTGCCTGGAGTCAGGACAGGGTGGGGAATAATTCACCCCTCCACTTT | CAWSQDRVGNNSPLHF | TRBV30 | TRBD1 | TRBJ1-6 | .
TGTGCCAGAAGCGCGGGACGGCCAATCCACTTT | CARSAGRPIHF | TRBV5-3 | . | TRBJ1-6 | once
TGTGCCAGCAGCCAAGATACCTCCACTGGCAGGGGTTTATATGGCTACACCTTC | CASSQDTSTGRGLYGYTF | TRBV3-1/TRBV3-2 | . | TRBJ1-2 | once
TGTGCCTGGATGAAGCGGAGGGTCGGCGGGGGGATAGGCTACACCTTC | CAWMKRRVGGGIGYTF | TRBV30 | . | TRBJ1-2 | .
TGTGCCAGCAGTGTGGGGCCCAGCTCCTACAATGAGCAGTTCTTC | CASSVGPSSYNEQFF | TRBV6-4 | . | TRBJ2-1 | once
TGTGCCAGCAGCCCGGGCTCCTATAATTCACCCCTCCACTTT | CASSPGSYNSPLHF | TRBV3-1/TRBV3-2 | . | TRBJ1-6 | .
TGTGCCAGCAGTCCTCAGGGGTGGGAGACCCAGTACTTC | CASSPQGWETQYF | TRBV27 | . | TRBJ2-5 | once
TGCGCCAGCAGTGAGAACAGCATCTCTGGAAACACCATATATTTT | CASSENSISGNTIYF | TRBV10-2 | . | TRBJ1-3 | .
TGTGCCAGCAGCTCTTGGGCGGGGGCGATCTACGAGCAGTACTTC | CASSSWAGAIYEQYF | TRBV5-6 | . | TRBJ2-7 | .
TGTGCCAGCAGTGGGGCGGACAGTGGCACAGATACGCAGTATTTT | CASSGADSGTDTQYF | TRBV6-4 | . | TRBJ2-3 | .
TGTGCCAGCTCACCCGACCGACAGATAGGCTACACCTTC | CASSPDRQIGYTF | TRBV18 | . | TRBJ1-2 | .
TGTGCCAGCAAGGGGGACAGTCAAAACACTGAAGCTTTCTTT | CASKGDSQNTEAFF | TRBV2 | TRBD1 | TRBJ1-1 | .
TGTGCCAGCAGCAGGCCAGGGACAGATACGCAGTATTTT | CASSRPGTDTQYF | TRBV25-1 | . | TRBJ2-3 | .
TGCAGTGCTAGTTCACTTGCTAGCCCTTCGAACACCGGGGAGCTGTTTTTT | CSASSLASPSNTGELFF | TRBV20-1 | . | TRBJ2-2 | .
TGTGCCAGCAGCTTGGGGGGATCTGGAAACACCATATATTTT | CASSLGGSGNTIYF | TRBV7-8 | . | TRBJ1-3 | .
TGTGCCAGCAGCTTATTTGGTTGGACGAGCGGCGGCGGGGAGCTGTTTTTT | CASSLFGWTSGGGELFF | TRBV11-2 | . | TRBJ2-2 | .
TGTGCCAGCAGTTACTCGGACAGGGTCTCCTACGAGCAGTACTTC | CASSYSDRVSYEQYF | TRBV6-5 | TRBD1 | TRBJ2-7 | .
TGTGCCAGCAGAATGTGGACACAAAACACCGGGGAGCTGTTTTTT | CASRMWTQNTGELFF | TRBV28 | . | TRBJ2-2 | .
TGTGCCAGTAGTATCCTCGGACAGGGCTATGGCTACACCTTC | CASSILGQGYGYTF | TRBV19 | TRBD1 | TRBJ1-2 | few
TGTGCCAGCAGCCCAGCCGGTGGACAGGGGAGCACAGATACGCAGTATTTT | CASSPAGGQGSTDTQYF | TRBV7-9 | TRBD1 | TRBJ2-3 | .
TGTGCCTGGAGACTAGCGGGGGGAATCGGGACCCAGTACTTC | CAWRLAGGIGTQYF | TRBV30 | TRBD2 | TRBJ2-5 | .